The 4 T cell receptor beta chains listed next were all sequenced from one sample in a study of blood T cell repertoires in COVID-19. Method: immunoSEQ multiplex PCR; TCRdb's copy keeps in-frame clones and lacks some. The repertoire holds about 54,000 clones, with approximately 87% as singletons. Sequenced: peripheral blood. The receptors come from a human donor in a cohort sampled during active COVID-19.

The gene calls are TRBV25-1 and TRBJ2-7; 9 bases align to TRBD1. The V segment lost 5 bases and the J segment 4 bases; nucleotides outside the gene matches: 9. Germline assignment: CDR1 MGHDK and CDR2 SYGVNS. This CDR3 is built from 15 residues. CDR3 residues: CASSRPGTGIYEQYF. Written as DNA, the CDR3 is TGTGCCAGCAGTCGACCCGGGACAGGGATATACGAGCAGTACTTC.

This clone has only one observation. This chain uses TRBV12-5 with TRBJ2-3; TRBD2 agrees at 11 bases. V dropped 2 bases and J dropped 1; count of bases not matched to a gene: 8. Germline CDR1 is LGHNT and CDR2 is FRNRAP. The CDR3 is made up of 18 amino acids. The CDR3 nucleotides are TGTGCTAGTGGTTTGTCCCATCTAGCGGGGGGCGGCACAGATACGCAGTATTTT. Translated: CASGLSHLAGGGTDTQYF.

The CDR3 nucleotides read TGTGCCAGCCAGCGACAGGGCGGAGGTGAAAAACTGTTTTTT. Its protein product is CASQRQGGGEKLFF. The rearrangement links TRBV2 to TRBJ1-4, with TRBD1 matching over 7 bases. Per germline, CDR1 SNHLY and CDR2 FYNNEI. Unmatched junction bases numbered 10, after V lost 8 bases and J lost 7 bases. The CDR3 spans 14 residues.

This chain links TRBV6-6 with TRBJ2-5; D remains unclear. The CDR3 has 13 residues. Germline CDR1 and CDR2: MNHNY and SVGAGI (reference sequence). Trimming shortened V by 2 bases and J by 7 bases, and 11 bases separated the two germline ends. The CDR3 spells CASSYAFSGTQYF. DNA of the CDR3: TGTGCCAGCAGTTACGCGTTCTCGGGGACCCAGTACTTC.